The clone carrying this TCR beta chain was observed many times. Its specificity is unknown. The germline V gene encodes CDR1 DFQATT and CDR2 SNEGSKA (reference sequence). The V end lost 5 bases, the J end lost 1 base, and 11 bases lay between the germline ends. This CDR3 spans 13 amino acids. These data are taken from a study of T-cell reconstitution after alpha-beta-depleted transplantation in children. Researchers prepared the TCRbeta library using unique molecular identifiers, the study reports. In TCRdb, the PCR reads were re-called with MiXCR into one record per CDR3 protein. The top ten clones hold 5% to 6.5% of a sample with about 200,000 distinct CDR3 sequences, roughly 7.1% of them seen once. Study-wide results and limits: T-cell counts and diversity were attributed mostly to newly produced T cells one year after transplant.

The V gene is TRBV20-1, the J gene TRBJ1-1; the D gene is possibly TRBD1 (6 bases). The sequence came from a boy aged 2 to 10 with acute lymphoblastic leukemia, due to receive a stem cell transplant. This specimen consisted of PBMCs, obtained before TCRalphabeta/CD19-depleted stem cell transplant. The CDR3 region is CSAGGTPNTEAFF. The CDR3 DNA sequence: TGCAGTGCTGGGGGGACACCGAACACTGAAGCTTTCTTT.